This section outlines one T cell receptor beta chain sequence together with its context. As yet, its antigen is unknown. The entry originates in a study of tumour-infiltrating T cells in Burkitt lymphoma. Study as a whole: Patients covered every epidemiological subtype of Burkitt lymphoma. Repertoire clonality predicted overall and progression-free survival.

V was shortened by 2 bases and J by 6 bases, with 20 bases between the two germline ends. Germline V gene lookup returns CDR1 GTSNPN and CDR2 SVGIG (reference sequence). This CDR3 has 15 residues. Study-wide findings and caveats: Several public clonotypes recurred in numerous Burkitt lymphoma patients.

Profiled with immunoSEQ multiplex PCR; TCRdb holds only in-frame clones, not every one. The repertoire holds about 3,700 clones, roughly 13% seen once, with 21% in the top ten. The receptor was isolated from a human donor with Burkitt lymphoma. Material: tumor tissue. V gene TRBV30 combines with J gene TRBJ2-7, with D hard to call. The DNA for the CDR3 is TGTGCCTGGAGTTCTTCGGCGCGGCACCCTGGCGAGCAGTACTTC. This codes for CAWSSSARHPGEQYF.